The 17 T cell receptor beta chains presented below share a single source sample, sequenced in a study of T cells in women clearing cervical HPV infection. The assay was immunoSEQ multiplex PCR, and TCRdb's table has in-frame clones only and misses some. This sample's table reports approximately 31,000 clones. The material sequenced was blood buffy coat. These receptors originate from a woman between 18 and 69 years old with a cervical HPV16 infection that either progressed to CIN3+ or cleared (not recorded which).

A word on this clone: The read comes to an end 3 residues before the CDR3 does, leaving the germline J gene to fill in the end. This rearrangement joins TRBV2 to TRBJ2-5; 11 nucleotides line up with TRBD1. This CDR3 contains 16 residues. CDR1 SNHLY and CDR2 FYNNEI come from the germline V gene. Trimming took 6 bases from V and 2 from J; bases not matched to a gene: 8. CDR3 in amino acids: CASSAMWDRGQETQYF. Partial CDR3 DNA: TGTGCCAGCAGCGCGATGTGGGACAGGGGGCAAGAGACC.

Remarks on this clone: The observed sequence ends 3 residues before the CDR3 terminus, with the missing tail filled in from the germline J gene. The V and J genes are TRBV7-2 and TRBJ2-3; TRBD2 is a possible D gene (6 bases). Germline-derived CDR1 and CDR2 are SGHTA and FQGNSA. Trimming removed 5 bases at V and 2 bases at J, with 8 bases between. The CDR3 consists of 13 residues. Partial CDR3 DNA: TGTGCCAGCAGCGGGACTTACACAGATACG. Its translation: CASSGTYTDT. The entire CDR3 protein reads CASSGTYTDTQYF.

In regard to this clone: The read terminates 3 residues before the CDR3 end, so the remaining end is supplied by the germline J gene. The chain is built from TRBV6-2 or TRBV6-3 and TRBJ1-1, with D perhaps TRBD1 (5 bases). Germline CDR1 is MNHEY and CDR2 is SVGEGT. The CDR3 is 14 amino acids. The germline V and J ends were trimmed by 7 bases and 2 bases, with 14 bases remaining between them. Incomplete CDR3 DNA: TGTGCCAGCAATCATGACAGTCTAAACACTGAA. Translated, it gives CASNHDSLNTE. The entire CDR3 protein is CASNHDSLNTEAFF.

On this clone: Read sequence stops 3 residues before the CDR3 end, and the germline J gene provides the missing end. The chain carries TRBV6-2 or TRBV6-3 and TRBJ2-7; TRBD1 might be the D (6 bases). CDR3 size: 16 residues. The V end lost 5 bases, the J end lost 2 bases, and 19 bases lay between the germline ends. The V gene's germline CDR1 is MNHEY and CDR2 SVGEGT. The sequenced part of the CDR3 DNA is TGTGCCAGCAGTAAGGAACAGGGCCAGATAACCTACGAG. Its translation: CASSKEQGQITYE. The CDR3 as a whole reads CASSKEQGQITYEQYF.

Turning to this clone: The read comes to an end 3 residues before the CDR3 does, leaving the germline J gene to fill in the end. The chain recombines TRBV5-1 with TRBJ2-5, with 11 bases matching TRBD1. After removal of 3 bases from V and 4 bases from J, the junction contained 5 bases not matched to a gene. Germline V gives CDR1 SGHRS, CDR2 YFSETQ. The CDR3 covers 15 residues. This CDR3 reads CASSYSGTGGETQYF. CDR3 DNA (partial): TGCGCCAGCAGCTATTCCGGGACAGGGGGAGAGACC.

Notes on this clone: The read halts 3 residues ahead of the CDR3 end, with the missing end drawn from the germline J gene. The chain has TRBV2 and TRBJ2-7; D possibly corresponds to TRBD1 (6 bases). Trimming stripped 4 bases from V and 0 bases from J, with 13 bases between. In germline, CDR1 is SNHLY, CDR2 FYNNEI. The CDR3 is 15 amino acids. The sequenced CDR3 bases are TGTGCCAGCAGTGTAACAGGGAGAAGCTCCTACGAG. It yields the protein CASSVTGRSSYE. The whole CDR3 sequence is CASSVTGRSSYEQYF.

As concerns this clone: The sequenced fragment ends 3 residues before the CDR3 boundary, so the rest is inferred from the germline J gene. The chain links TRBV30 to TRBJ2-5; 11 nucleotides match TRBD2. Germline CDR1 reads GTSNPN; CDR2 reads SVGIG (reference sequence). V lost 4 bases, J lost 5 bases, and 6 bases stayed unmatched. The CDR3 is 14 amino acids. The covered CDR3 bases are TGTGCCTGGAATAGCGGGGGGGCCGAGGAGACC. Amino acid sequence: CAWNSGGAEET. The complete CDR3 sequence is CAWNSGGAEETQYF.

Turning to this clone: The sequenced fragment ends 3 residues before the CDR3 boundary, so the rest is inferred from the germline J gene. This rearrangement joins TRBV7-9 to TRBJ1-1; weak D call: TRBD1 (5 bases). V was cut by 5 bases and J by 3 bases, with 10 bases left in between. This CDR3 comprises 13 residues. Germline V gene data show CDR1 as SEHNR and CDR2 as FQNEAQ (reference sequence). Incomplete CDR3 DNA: TGTGCCAGCAGCCCTAGAGGGGACACTGAA. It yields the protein CASSPRGDTE. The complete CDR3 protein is CASSPRGDTEAFF.

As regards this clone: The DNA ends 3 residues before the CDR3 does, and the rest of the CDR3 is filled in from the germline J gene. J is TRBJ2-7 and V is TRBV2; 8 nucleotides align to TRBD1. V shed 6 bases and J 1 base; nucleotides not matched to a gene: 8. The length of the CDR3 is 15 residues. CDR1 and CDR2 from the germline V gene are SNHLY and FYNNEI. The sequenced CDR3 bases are TGTGCCAGCAGCTCGGACAGGGTTGGATCCTACGAG. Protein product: CASSSDRVGSYE. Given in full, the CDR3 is CASSSDRVGSYEQYF.

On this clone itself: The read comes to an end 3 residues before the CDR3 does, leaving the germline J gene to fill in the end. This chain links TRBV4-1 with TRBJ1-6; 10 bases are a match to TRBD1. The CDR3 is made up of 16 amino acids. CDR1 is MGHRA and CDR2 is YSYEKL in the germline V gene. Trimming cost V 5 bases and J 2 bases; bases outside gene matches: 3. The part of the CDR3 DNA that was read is TGCGCCAGCAGCGGGGACAGGGGCCCCTATAATTCACCC. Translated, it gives CASSGDRGPYNSP. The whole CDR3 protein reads CASSGDRGPYNSPLHF.

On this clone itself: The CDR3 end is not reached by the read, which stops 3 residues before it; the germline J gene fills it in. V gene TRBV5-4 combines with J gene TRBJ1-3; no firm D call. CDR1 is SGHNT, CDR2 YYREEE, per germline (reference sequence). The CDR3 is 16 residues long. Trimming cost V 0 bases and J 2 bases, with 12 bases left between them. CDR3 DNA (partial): TGTGCCAGCAGCTTGGAGCCAGGAGCCCCTGGAAACACC. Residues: CASSLEPGAPGNT. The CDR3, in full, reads CASSLEPGAPGNTIYF.

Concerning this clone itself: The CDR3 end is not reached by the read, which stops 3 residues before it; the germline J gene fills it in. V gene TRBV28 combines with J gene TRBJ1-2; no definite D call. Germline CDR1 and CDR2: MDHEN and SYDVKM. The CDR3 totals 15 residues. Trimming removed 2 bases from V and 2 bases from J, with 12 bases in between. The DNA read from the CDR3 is TGTGCCAGCAGTTTAGTTGTATCGGGGAACTATGGC. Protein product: CASSLVVSGNYG. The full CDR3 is CASSLVVSGNYGYTF.

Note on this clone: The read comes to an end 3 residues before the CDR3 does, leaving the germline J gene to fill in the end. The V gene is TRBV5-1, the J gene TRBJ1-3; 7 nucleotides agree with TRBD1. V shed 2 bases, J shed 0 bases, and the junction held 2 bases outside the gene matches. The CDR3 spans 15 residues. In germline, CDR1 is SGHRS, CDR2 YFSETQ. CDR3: CASSFRTGSGNTIYF. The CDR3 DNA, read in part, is TGCGCCAGCAGCTTCCGGACAGGCTCTGGAAACACC.

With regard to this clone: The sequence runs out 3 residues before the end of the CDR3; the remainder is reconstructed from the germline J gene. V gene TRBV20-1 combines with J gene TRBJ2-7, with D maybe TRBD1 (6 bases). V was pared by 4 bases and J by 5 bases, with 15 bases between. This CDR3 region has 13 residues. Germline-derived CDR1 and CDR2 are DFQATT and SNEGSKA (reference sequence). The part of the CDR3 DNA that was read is TGCAGTGCTACCTCCGCAGGGGCCCACGAG. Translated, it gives CSATSAGAHE. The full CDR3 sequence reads CSATSAGAHEQYF.

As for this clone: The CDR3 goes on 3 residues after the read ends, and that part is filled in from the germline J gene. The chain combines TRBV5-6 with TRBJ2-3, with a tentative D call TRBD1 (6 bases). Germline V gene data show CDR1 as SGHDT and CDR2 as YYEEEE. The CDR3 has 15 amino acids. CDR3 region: CASSLGQGFNQPQYF. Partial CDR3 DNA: TGTGCCAGCAGCTTGGGGCAGGGGTTCAATCAGCCG.

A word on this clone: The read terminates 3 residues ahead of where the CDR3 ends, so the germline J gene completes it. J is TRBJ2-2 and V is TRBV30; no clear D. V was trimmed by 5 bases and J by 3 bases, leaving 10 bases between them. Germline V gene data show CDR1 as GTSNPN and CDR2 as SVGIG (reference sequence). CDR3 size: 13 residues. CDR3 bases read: TGTGCCTGGGGTCTCGTAGACACCGGGGAG. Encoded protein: CAWGLVDTGE. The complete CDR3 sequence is CAWGLVDTGELFF. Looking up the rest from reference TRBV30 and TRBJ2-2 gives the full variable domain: SQTIHQWPATLVQPVGSPLSLECTVEGTSNPNLYWYRQAAGRGLQLLFYSVGIGQISSEVPQNLSASRPQDRQFILSSKKLLLSDSGFYLCAWGLVDTGELFFGEGSRLTVL.

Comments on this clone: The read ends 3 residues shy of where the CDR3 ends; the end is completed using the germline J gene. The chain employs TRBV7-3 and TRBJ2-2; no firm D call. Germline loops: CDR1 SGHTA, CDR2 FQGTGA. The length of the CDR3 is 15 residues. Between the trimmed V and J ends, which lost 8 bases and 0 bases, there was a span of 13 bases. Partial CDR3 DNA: TGTGCCAGCGCCCGTCCCAACTCGAACACCGGGGAG. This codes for CASARPNSNTGE. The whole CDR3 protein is CASARPNSNTGELFF.